A selection of T cell receptor beta chains follows, all from one sample in a study of blood T cell repertoires in COVID-19. Sequencing was performed with immunoSEQ multiplex PCR; in TCRdb, only in-frame clones are kept and a portion is missing. The data contain some 350,000 clones, 70% to 90% of them singletons. What was sequenced was peripheral blood. Receptor source: a woman aged 25-40 years with COVID-19, enrolled during active disease. CDR3s include the opening cysteine and the closing phenylalanine or tryptophan. A D gene is named only where the DNA matches it firmly. Not all rows give a size; the values are once, few, many and, for expanded clones, a class.

V gene	D gene	clone size	J gene	CDR3 DNA	CDR3 protein
TRBV12-5	NA	NA	TRBJ1-2	TGTGCTAGTGGTGACCCCCGTCGGGGGAGCGACTATGGCTACACCTTC	CASGDPRRGSDYGYTF
TRBV11-2	TRBD1	NA	TRBJ2-5	TGTGCCAGCAGCTCCGGACAGGGACGTCGAGAGACCCAGTACTTC	CASSSGQGRRETQYF
TRBV28	NA	NA	TRBJ1-5	TGTGCCAGCGGGCTAGGGGGTGGCAATCAGCCCCAGCATTTT	CASGLGGGNQPQHF
TRBV4-3	TRBD2	NA	TRBJ2-3	TGCGCCAGCAGCCAAGATCTTCCAGCGGGATTACCCACAGATACGCAGTATTTT	CASSQDLPAGLPTDTQYF
TRBV28	TRBD1	NA	TRBJ1-2	TGTGCCAGCAGTTTACATACGACAGGGGAATTTCAGTATGGCTACACCTTC	CASSLHTTGEFQYGYTF
TRBV11-2	TRBD2	NA	TRBJ2-1	TGTGCCAGCGGGACTAGCCTAAACAATGAGCAGTTCTTC	CASGTSLNNEQFF
TRBV27	TRBD1	few	TRBJ1-6	TGTGCCAGCACCCTATCAGGGGGAGACTCACCCCTCCACTTT	CASTLSGGDSPLHF
TRBV28	NA	NA	TRBJ2-7	TGTGCCAGCAGTTTGGTGGGGCAGCACGAGCAGTACTTC	CASSLVGQHEQYF
TRBV25-1	TRBD1	NA	TRBJ2-2	TGTGCCAGCAGTGAATGGGGACAGCCCACCGGGGAGCTGTTTTTT	CASSEWGQPTGELFF
TRBV20-1	TRBD2	NA	TRBJ2-3	TGCAGTGCTAGTTATAGCGGGGGGCCCCCAGATACGCAGTATTTT	CSASYSGGPPDTQYF
TRBV6-2/TRBV6-3	TRBD1	NA	TRBJ1-4	TGTGCCAGCAGTCAAGACAGGGAACCGACTAATGAAAAACTGTTTTTT	CASSQDREPTNEKLFF
TRBV28	NA	NA	TRBJ2-3	TGTGCCAGCAACTTGGGGATCCGGGAGTTGGAAGATACGCAGTATTTT	CASNLGIRELEDTQYF
TRBV4-1	NA	NA	TRBJ1-2	TGCGCCAGCAGCCAAGTAGGCGGCTATGGCTACACCTTC	CASSQVGGYGYTF